The clone carrying this TCR beta chain has at least ten counts. Its antigen is undetermined. These data originate in a study of early T cells in non-severe SARS-CoV-2 infection. Looking at the study overall: Sequencing of bulk RNA from unsorted whole blood was done, without chain pairing.

Whole-study findings and limits: VDJdb matching favored anti-spike CD8 responses, missing private and CD4 specificities.

Researchers tagged individual cDNA molecules with unique molecular identifiers. TCRdb ran MiXCR on the 5' RACE reads and lists one entry per CDR3 protein. The table records about 52,000 distinct CDR3 sequences, roughly 8% of them present only once. The V gene lost 7 bases and the J gene lost 8 bases, with 12 bases spanning the gap. Germline loops: CDR1 LGHDT, CDR2 YNNKEL (reference sequence). The CDR3 is made up of 13 amino acids. This receptor was obtained from an adult who was a healthcare worker with PCR-confirmed SARS-CoV-2 infection or an uninfected control (not recorded which). The sample taken for sequencing was whole blood. The gene calls are TRBV3-1 and TRBJ1-6; tentatively, D is TRBD1 (5 bases). The CDR3 DNA sequence: TGTGCCAGCAATTGGGGGGTGGATTCACCCCTCCACTTT. Its translation is CASNWGVDSPLHF.